Below are 18 T cell receptor beta chains sequenced from a single sample in a study of blood T cell repertoires in COVID-19 (dated by TCRdb to the early 2020s). Receptors were amplified or captured by the immunoSEQ multiplex PCR assay. TCRdb took this table from immuneACCESS and kept in-frame rearrangements with V and J called. Such tables lack part of the clones; where checked against another copy, unresolved V genes explain under half of the gap, and the rest is unexplained. The sample table records around 320,000 clones; about nine tenths of these occur just once. The biggest ten clones account for around 10% of the sample. The sequenced material came from peripheral blood. The receptors shown here come from a woman in her 30s with COVID-19, enrolled during active disease.

Here the CDR3 DNA reads TGTGCCATTCTGAGGTGTCCCCCCGGGACTAGCCTCCCATGGTGTACGCAGTATTTT. It is translated as CAILRCPPGTSLPWCTQYF. The rearrangement links TRBV7-9 to TRBJ2-3; 9 positions match TRBD2. The V gene end was trimmed by 10 bases and the J gene end by 8 bases; junction bases not matched to a gene: 28. This CDR3 spans 19 amino acids. Germline V lookup: CDR1 SEHNR, CDR2 FQNEAQ (reference sequence).

V gene TRBV11-2 combines with J gene TRBJ2-1; D ambiguous. The CDR3 has 11 residues. Trimming stripped 1 base from V and 14 bases from J, with 9 bases between. Germline assignment: CDR1 SGHAT and CDR2 FQNNGV. The CDR3 spells CASSLVAVEFF. For the CDR3, the DNA is TGTGCCAGCAGCTTAGTTGCGGTGGAGTTCTTC.

With respect to this clone: Sequence at one end of the junction differs from germline and may be a read error. The chain uses TRBV6-5 and TRBJ1-5; D unclear. Germline V gene data show CDR1 as MNHEY and CDR2 as SVGAGI. The CDR3 covers 13 residues. The CDR3 is CASSYGGNQPQHF. The DNA of the CDR3 is TGTGCCAGCAGTTACGGTGGCAACCAGCCCCAGCATTTT.

V and J are TRBV19 and TRBJ2-7, with D maybe TRBD1 (5 bases). CDR3 length: 14 residues. V shed 1 base and J shed 2 bases, with 9 bases lying between them. The germline V gene has CDR1 LNHDA and CDR2 SQIVND (reference sequence). The CDR3 spells CASSIGTPTYEQYF. Here the CDR3 DNA reads TGTGCCAGTAGTATAGGGACACCAACCTACGAGCAGTACTTC. Variable domain in full (rest from reference TRBV19 and TRBJ2-7): DGGITQSPKYLFRKEGQNVTLSCEQNLNHDAMYWYRQDPGQGLRLIYYSQIVNDFQKGDIAEGYSVSREKKESFPLTVTSAQKNPTAFYLCASSIGTPTYEQYFGPGTRLTVT.

This clone came up once. The chain joins TRBV13 to TRBJ1-3, with D possibly being TRBD1 (5 bases). The CDR3 contains 15 residues. Germline-derived CDR1 and CDR2 are PRHDT and FYEKMQ (reference sequence). The V end lost 3 bases, the J end lost 0 bases, and 9 bases lay between the germline ends. In DNA, the CDR3 is TGTGCCAGCAGCTTTAGGGGCCACTCTGGAAACACCATATATTTT. Its translation is CASSFRGHSGNTIYF.

The CDR3 nucleotides read TGTGCCAGCAGCTTACCGACAGGGTGGGTAATCAGAGGCCAGCATTTT. Translating it yields CASSLPTGWVIRGQHF. V gene TRBV5-8 combines with J gene TRBJ1-5, with 7 bases lining up with TRBD1. Trimming at V came to 2 bases and at J to 12 bases, leaving 17 bases not matched to a gene. The CDR3 runs to 16 residues. CDR1 SGHTS and CDR2 YDEGEE come from the germline V gene.

The chain links TRBV15 to TRBJ2-3; TRBD2 aligns across 8 bases. CDR1 is LNHNV and CDR2 is YYDKDF in the germline V gene (reference sequence). The CDR3 spans 18 residues. After removal of 1 base from V and 2 bases from J, the junction contained 11 bases not matched to a gene. DNA of the CDR3: TGTGCCACCAGCAGAGGGAGCGGGGGAGAAGAGTTCACAGATACGCAGTATTTT. Protein sequence: CATSRGSGGEEFTDTQYF.

The gene calls are TRBV6-5 and TRBJ2-5; 8 bases align to TRBD2. The CDR3 loop spans 15 amino acids. Germline assignment: CDR1 MNHEY and CDR2 SVGAGI. Losses at the gene ends were 5 bases for V and 5 bases for J; bases not matched to a gene: 10. The CDR3 region has the DNA TGTGCCAGCAGTCCAGGGTTTAGGACTAGCGAGACCCAGTACTTC. It encodes CASSPGFRTSETQYF.

The V and J genes are TRBV4-2 and TRBJ2-5; TRBD2 agrees at 10 bases. The germline gives CDR1 LGHNA, CDR2 YNFKEQ. J was trimmed by 1 base and V by 0 bases; bases with no gene match: 2. The CDR3 spans 16 residues. The CDR3 here is CASSQELAGAQETQYF. Written as DNA, the CDR3 is TGTGCCAGCAGCCAAGAGCTAGCGGGGGCCCAAGAGACCCAGTACTTC.

The gene calls are TRBV2 and TRBJ1-6, with D hard to call. This CDR3 is 15 amino acids long. V lost 6 bases to trimming and J lost 0 bases, with 9 bases between them. The V gene's germline CDR1 is SNHLY and CDR2 FYNNEI. The CDR3 nucleotides are TGTGCCAGCAGAGCGGAGAGCTCCTATAATTCACCCCTCCACTTT. It codes for CASRAESSYNSPLHF.

The chain employs TRBV2 and TRBJ1-2; tentative D call: TRBD1 (5 bases). V was clipped by 6 bases and J by 0 bases, with 5 bases between them. Per the germline V gene, CDR1 is SNHLY and CDR2 is FYNNEI. The CDR3 length is 12 residues. The CDR3 loop is CASRGPNYGYTF. As DNA, the CDR3 is TGTGCCAGCAGGGGGCCTAACTATGGCTACACCTTC.

This clone has a single count. The rearrangement uses TRBV5-6 and TRBJ1-2; D perhaps matches TRBD1 (6 bases). Trimming cost V 3 bases and J 4 bases, with 10 bases left between them. CDR1 and CDR2 (germline): SGHDT, YYEEEE. There are 13 residues in the CDR3. The DNA of the CDR3 is TGTGCCAGCAGCTCTGGGACATTCTATGGCTACACCTTC. Protein: CASSSGTFYGYTF.

The chain joins TRBV11-2 to TRBJ2-1; D gene unclear. The CDR3 has 15 residues. Germline-derived CDR1 and CDR2 are SGHAT and FQNNGV. V was pared by 1 base and J by 1 base, with 8 bases between. The CDR3 bases are TGTGCCAGCAGCTTAGGCGTAGCTTCCTACAATGAGCAGTTCTTC. It is translated as CASSLGVASYNEQFF.

V usage is TRBV30 and J usage is TRBJ1-2; 7 bases fit TRBD1. Germline values: CDR1 GTSNPN, CDR2 SVGIG (reference sequence). J gave up 5 bases and V 3 bases, and 12 bases lay outside the gene matches. This CDR3 has 15 amino acids. The CDR3 protein is CAWRGGRQFSYGYTF. The CDR3 DNA reads as TGTGCCTGGAGAGGGGGCCGACAGTTTTCATATGGCTACACCTTC.

This clone was seen only once. The CDR3 spells CASSSPWDTSLYEQYF. The CDR3 coding sequence is TGTGCCAGCAGCTCACCCTGGGACACGAGTCTTTACGAGCAGTACTTC. The rearrangement joins TRBV5-5 to TRBJ2-7; possibly TRBD1 for D (6 bases). The germline V gene has CDR1 SGHKS and CDR2 YYEKEE (reference sequence). With 3 bases removed from V and 4 bases from J, the gap between germline ends came to 20 bases. The length of the CDR3 is 16 residues.

The J gene is TRBJ2-1, the V gene TRBV6-1; D unclear. V was clipped by 1 base and J by 7 bases, with 2 bases between them. Germline V gene lookup returns CDR1 MNHNS and CDR2 SASEGT. This CDR3 is built from 11 residues. CDR3 protein: CASSEVNEQFF. CDR3 coding DNA: TGTGCCAGCAGTGAAGTAAATGAGCAGTTCTTC.

The CDR3 is CASSIYSQGYTEAFF. In DNA, the CDR3 is TGTGCCAGTAGTATATATTCGCAGGGGTATACTGAAGCTTTCTTT. This rearrangement joins TRBV19 to TRBJ1-1; D is perhaps TRBD1 (6 bases). The CDR3 consists of 15 residues. V lost 2 bases, J lost 5 bases, and 15 bases lay in between. Per germline, CDR1 LNHDA and CDR2 SQIVND (reference sequence). Full variable domain (remainder filled in from reference TRBV19 and TRBJ1-1): DGGITQSPKYLFRKEGQNVTLSCEQNLNHDAMYWYRQDPGQGLRLIYYSQIVNDFQKGDIAEGYSVSREKKESFPLTVTSAQKNPTAFYLCASSIYSQGYTEAFFGQGTRLTVV.

This clone was observed a few times. This rearrangement joins TRBV6-6 to TRBJ1-5; the match to TRBD1 covers 9 bases. CDR1 and CDR2 from the germline V gene are MNHNY and SVGAGI (reference sequence). There are 18 residues in the CDR3. Trimming at V came to 5 bases and at J to 0 bases, leaving 11 bases not matched to a gene. CDR3 sequence: CASSPRTGEAYSNQPQHF. The CDR3 DNA reads as TGTGCCAGCAGTCCCCGGACAGGGGAGGCATATAGCAATCAGCCCCAGCATTTT.